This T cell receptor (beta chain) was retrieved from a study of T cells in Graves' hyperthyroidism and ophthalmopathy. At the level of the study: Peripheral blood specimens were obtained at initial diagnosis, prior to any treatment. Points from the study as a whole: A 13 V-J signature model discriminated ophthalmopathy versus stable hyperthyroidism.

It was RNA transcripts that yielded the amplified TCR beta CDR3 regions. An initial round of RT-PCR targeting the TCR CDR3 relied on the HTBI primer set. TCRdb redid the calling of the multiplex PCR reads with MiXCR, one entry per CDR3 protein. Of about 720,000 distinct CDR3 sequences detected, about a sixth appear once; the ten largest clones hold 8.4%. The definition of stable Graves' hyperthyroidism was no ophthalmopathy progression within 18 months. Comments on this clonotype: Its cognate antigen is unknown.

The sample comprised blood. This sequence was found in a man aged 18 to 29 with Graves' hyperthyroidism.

This CDR3 is CASSLSDPRTDTQYF. The CDR3 DNA follows: TGTGCCAGCAGTTTGTCAGACCCACGCACAGATACGCAGTATTTT. The chain has TRBV12-3 or TRBV12-4 and TRBJ2-3; D gene uncertain. The CDR3 covers 15 residues. Between the trimmed V and J ends, which lost 3 bases and 1 base, there was a span of 11 bases.